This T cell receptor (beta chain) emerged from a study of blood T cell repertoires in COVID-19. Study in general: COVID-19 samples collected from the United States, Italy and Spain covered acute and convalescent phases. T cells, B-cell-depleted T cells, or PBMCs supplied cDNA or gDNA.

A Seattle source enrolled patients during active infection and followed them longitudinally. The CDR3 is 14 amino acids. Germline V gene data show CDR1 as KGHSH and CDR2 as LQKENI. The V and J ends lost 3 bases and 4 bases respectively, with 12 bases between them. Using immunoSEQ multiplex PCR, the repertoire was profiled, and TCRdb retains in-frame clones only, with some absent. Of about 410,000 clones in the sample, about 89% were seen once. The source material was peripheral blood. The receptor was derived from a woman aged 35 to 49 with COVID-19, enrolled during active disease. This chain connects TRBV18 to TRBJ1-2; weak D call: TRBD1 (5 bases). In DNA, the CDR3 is TGTGCCAGCTCACCGGCGACAGAATCCTATGGCTACACCTTC. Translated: CASSPATESYGYTF.